Reported below is one T cell receptor (beta chain). The data were taken from a study of blood T cell repertoires in COVID-19. Study-level information: Samples came from the United States, Italy and Spain, spanning acute and convalescent COVID-19.

Sequencing used immunoSEQ multiplex PCR; TCRdb keeps in-frame clones, though not all of them. The sample includes around 27,000 clones, approximately 94% of them seen just once. The germline V gene has CDR1 KGHDR and CDR2 SFDVKD. The V gene end was trimmed by 5 bases and the J gene end by 6 bases; junction bases not matched to a gene: 13. The CDR3 is 16 amino acids. This receptor was obtained from a human donor with active COVID-19. The donor label of this sample is uncertain. Source material: peripheral blood. This chain links TRBV24-1 with TRBJ2-3, with TRBD2 identical over 7 bases. The CDR3: CATSALGEGLSDTQYF. CDR3 DNA: TGTGCCACCAGTGCCCTCGGGGAGGGTTTAAGTGATACGCAGTATTTT.